The clone carrying this TCR beta chain was recorded many times. Antigen: not known. Beta-chain TCR CDR3 regions were amplified from RNA transcripts. HTBI-primed RT-PCR formed the first round, and a multiplex PCR formed the second. In TCRdb, the multiplex PCR reads were re-called with MiXCR into one record per CDR3 protein. Among some 520,000 distinct CDR3 sequences, approximately 15% were seen once, and the ten largest hold more than 8.5%. Under 3 months in duration, the ophthalmopathy in affected donors had moderate-to-severe activity, CAS ≥3 and NOSPECS ≥4. PBMCs were isolated by Ficoll-Paque density gradient centrifugation, using roughly 10 ml of fresh peripheral blood as the starting material. The sample is drawn from a study of Graves' ophthalmopathy and Graves' hyperthyroidism. Notes on the study in general: Blood also held most thyroid clonotypes expanded above 0.001 frequency.

Trimming cost V 7 bases and J 0 bases, with 15 bases left between them. The CDR3 spans 15 residues. Germline CDR1 reads MNHNS; CDR2 reads SASEGT. What was sequenced was blood. The J gene is TRBJ1-1, the V gene TRBV6-1; D possibly corresponds to TRBD1 (6 bases). This sequence was found in a woman between 25 and 40 years old with Graves' ophthalmopathy. The CDR3 region is CASMTDSHLNTEAFF. The CDR3 DNA sequence: TGTGCCAGCATGACGGACAGCCATTTGAACACTGAAGCTTTCTTT.